The 2 T cell receptor beta chains below come from one sample, sequenced in a study of cytotoxic CD8 clonotypes in ibrutinib-treated CLL. Here immunoSEQ multiplex PCR was the method, and the copy in TCRdb shows in-frame clones only, minus some. In the table there are about 36,000 clones, 65% to 75% of which are singletons. This material consisted of PBMCs, taken at disease progression, from a patient treated with ibrutinib. Source of these receptors: a human donor with chronic lymphocytic leukemia.

This chain connects TRBV29-1 to TRBJ1-2, with TRBD1 matching over 7 bases. The V segment lost 6 bases and the J segment 2 bases; nucleotides outside the gene matches: 9. The CDR3 has 14 residues. From germline, CDR1 is SQVTM and CDR2 ANQGSEA. CDR3 region: CSVPQGRGNYGYTF. As DNA, the CDR3 is TGCAGCGTACCACAGGGGAGAGGAAACTATGGCTACACCTTC.

The chain has TRBV19 and TRBJ2-7; a weak D match, TRBD2 (6 bases). With 9 bases removed from V and 6 bases from J, the gap between germline ends came to 21 bases. Germline lookup yields CDR1 LNHDA and CDR2 SQIVND (reference sequence). The CDR3 sequence is 14 residues long. The CDR3 DNA follows: TGTGCCAGCGCTCAGGGAGGTGTTTTCGGCGAGCAGTACTTC. Protein sequence: CASAQGGVFGEQYF.